A single TCR beta chain is shown here with its context. These data come from a study of blood T cell repertoires in COVID-19. About the research overall: Acute-phase and convalescent COVID-19 samples originated in the United States, Italy and Spain. Sources were T cells, B-cell-depleted T cells, or PBMCs; the material itself was cDNA or gDNA.

This CDR3 is built from 15 residues. The germline CDR1 and CDR2 sequences are GTSNPN and SVGIG (reference sequence). V lost 0 bases to trimming and J lost 1 base, with 13 bases between them. Authors' analysis steps: Amplifying reference gene primers gave estimates of nucleated cell counts. Using immunoSEQ multiplex PCR, the repertoire was profiled, and TCRdb retains in-frame clones only, with some absent. D and trimming were read from the DNA, whereas the V and J calls and clone size are those reported in that table. The sample yields some 80,000 clones, 60% to 85% seen once. The genes are TRBV30 and TRBJ2-7; D unresolved. The TCR was taken from a human donor in a cohort sampled during active COVID-19. Sequencing input: peripheral blood. In DNA form, the CDR3 reads TGTGCCTGGAGTGTACGAACAGTTACTTCCTACGAGCAGTACTTC. It translates to CAWSVRTVTSYEQYF.